The rows below give T cell receptor beta chains drawn from one sample of a study of blood T cell repertoires in COVID-19. Libraries were prepared by immunoSEQ multiplex PCR; TCRdb keeps only in-frame clonotypes and omits some of them. The sample shows fewer than 150,000 clones, approximately 88% of them seen only once. The sample comprised peripheral blood. The source is a woman aged 30 to 39 who had recovered from COVID-19. Each CDR3 is given with its conserved first and last residue. Each record gives: D gene, J gene, clone size, V gene, CDR3 protein, CDR3 DNA. D genes are given only for firm matches. For some rows the clone size is stated as once, few or many, or as a class when expanded; others skip it.

>TRBD1|TRBJ2-7|.|TRBV27
CASTGTGNVDEQYF
TGTGCCAGCACCGGGACAGGGAATGTAGACGAGCAGTACTTC
>TRBD1|TRBJ2-2|.|TRBV19
CASTAGGPLNTGELFF
TGTGCCAGTACAGCAGGGGGCCCTCTAAACACCGGGGAGCTGTTTTTT
>.|TRBJ1-4|.|TRBV4-1
CASSQDPGTASEEKLFF
TGCGCCAGCAGCCAAGACCCCGGTACGGCTTCGGAGGAAAAACTGTTTTTT
>TRBD1|TRBJ1-2|.|TRBV10-2
CASSRDSQYGYTF
TGCGCCAGCAGTCGGGACAGCCAATATGGCTACACCTTC
>.|TRBJ1-4|.|TRBV11-2
CASSQGLNEKLFF
TGTGCCAGCAGCCAGGGGCTTAATGAAAAACTGTTTTTT
>.|TRBJ2-7|.|TRBV9
CASSVELLGEQYF
TGTGCCAGCAGCGTAGAACTTCTCGGTGAGCAGTACTTC
>.|TRBJ1-1|once|TRBV12-5
CASGLVGVGAFF
TGTGCTAGTGGTTTGGTCGGGGTTGGAGCTTTCTTT
>TRBD1|TRBJ2-5|.|TRBV6-5
CASRTLRGGEETQYF
TGTGCCAGCAGGACCCTTCGAGGGGGCGAAGAGACCCAGTACTTC
>.|TRBJ1-2|.|TRBV12-3/TRBV12-4
CASNTRANYGYTF
TGTGCCAGCAATACCAGGGCTAACTATGGCTACACCTTC
>.|TRBJ1-6|.|TRBV4-2
CASSQGTEDSPLHF
TGTGCCAGCAGCCAAGGGACAGAGGATTCACCCCTCCACTTT
>TRBD1|TRBJ2-7|once|TRBV4-1
CASSLKPGQGPSYEQYF
TGCGCCAGCAGCCTAAAGCCCGGACAGGGCCCCTCCTACGAGCAGTACTTC
>.|TRBJ1-1|.|TRBV18
CASSQGQGMNTEAFF
TGTGCCAGCTCACAAGGTCAGGGCATGAACACTGAAGCTTTCTTT
>.|TRBJ2-3|.|TRBV24-1
CATSDSGYDTDTQYF
TGTGCCACCAGTGATTCAGGCTATGACACAGATACGCAGTATTTT
>TRBD2|TRBJ2-1|.|TRBV23-1
CASSQQGTSESNEQFF
TGCGCCAGCAGTCAACAGGGGACTAGCGAATCCAATGAGCAGTTCTTC
>TRBD1|TRBJ1-2|.|TRBV4-1
CASSQETGAAGYTF
TGCGCCAGCAGCCAGGAGACAGGGGCGGCTGGCTACACCTTC